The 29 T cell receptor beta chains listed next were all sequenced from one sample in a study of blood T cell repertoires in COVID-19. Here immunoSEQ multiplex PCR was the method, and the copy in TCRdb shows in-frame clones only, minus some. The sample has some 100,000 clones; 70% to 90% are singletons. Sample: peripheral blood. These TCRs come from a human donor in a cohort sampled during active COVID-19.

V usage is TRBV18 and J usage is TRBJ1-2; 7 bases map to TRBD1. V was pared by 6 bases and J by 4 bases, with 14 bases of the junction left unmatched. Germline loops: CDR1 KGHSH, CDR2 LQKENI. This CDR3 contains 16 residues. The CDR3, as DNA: TGTGCCAGCTCCCCCATTAGAGGGGGCGAGGGCTATGGCTACACCTTC. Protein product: CASSPIRGGEGYGYTF.

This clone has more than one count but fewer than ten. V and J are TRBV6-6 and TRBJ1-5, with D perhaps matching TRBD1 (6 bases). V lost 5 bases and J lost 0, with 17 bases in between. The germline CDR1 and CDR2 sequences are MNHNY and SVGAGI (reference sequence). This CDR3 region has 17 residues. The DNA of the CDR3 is TGTGCCAGCAGTCGAGGCGGGGGGCTCCGTAGCAATCAGCCCCAGCATTTT. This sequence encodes CASSRGGGLRSNQPQHF.

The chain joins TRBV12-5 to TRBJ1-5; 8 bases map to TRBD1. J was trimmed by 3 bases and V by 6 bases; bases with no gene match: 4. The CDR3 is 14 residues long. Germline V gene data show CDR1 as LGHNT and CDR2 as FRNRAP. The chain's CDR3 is CASGMDRVNQPQHF. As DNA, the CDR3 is TGTGCTAGTGGCATGGACAGGGTCAATCAGCCCCAGCATTTT.

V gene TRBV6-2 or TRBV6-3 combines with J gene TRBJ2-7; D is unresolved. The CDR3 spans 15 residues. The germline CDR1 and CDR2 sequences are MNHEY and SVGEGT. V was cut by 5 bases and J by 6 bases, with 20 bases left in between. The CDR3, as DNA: TGTGCCAGCAGTGATCATGTAGACCGCGGTACCGAGCAGTACTTC. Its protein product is CASSDHVDRGTEQYF.

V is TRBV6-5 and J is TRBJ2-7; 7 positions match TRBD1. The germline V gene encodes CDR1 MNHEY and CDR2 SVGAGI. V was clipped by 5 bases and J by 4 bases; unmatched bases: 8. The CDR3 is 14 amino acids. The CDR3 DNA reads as TGTGCCAGCAGTACCAGACAGGGATGGTACGAGCAGTACTTC. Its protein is CASSTRQGWYEQYF.

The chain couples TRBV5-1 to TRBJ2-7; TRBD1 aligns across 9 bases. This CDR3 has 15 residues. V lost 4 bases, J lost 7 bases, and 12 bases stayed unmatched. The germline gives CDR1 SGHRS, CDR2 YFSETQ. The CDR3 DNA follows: TGCGCCAGCAGCCTAGCTCCGGGACAGGGTGGAGAGCAGTACTTC. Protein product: CASSLAPGQGGEQYF.

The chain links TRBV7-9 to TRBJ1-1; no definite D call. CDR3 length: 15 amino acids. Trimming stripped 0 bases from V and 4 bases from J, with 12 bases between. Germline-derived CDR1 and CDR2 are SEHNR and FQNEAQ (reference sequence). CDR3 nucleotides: TGTGCCAGCAGCTTAGCGGGAAGCAGCGGCACTGAAGCTTTCTTT. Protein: CASSLAGSSGTEAFF.

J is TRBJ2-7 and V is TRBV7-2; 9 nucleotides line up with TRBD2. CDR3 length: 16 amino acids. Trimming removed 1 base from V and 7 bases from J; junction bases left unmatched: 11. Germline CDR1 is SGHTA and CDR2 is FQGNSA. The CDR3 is CASSLGVGLAGREQYF. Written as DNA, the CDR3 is TGTGCCAGCAGCTTAGGGGTGGGGCTAGCGGGACGGGAGCAGTACTTC.

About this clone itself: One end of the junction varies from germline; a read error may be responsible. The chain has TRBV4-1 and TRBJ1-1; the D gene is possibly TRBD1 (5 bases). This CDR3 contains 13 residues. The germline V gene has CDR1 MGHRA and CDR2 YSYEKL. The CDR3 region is CASSPREGTREDF. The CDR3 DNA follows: TGCGCCAGCAGCCCAAGGGAGGGGACCCGGGAGGATTTT.

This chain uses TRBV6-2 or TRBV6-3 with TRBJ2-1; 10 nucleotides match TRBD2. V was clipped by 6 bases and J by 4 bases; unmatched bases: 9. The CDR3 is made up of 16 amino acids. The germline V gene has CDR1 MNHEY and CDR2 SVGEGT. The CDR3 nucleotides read TGTGCCAGCAGCCCTCACCGGACTAGCGGATACAATGAGCAGTTCTTC. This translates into CASSPHRTSGYNEQFF.

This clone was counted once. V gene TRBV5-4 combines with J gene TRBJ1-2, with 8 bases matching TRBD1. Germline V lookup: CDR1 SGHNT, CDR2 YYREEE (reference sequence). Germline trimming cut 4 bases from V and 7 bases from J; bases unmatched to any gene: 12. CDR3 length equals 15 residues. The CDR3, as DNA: TGTGCCAGCAGCGCCGGAAGACAGGGGTCGGCTGGCTACACCTTC. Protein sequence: CASSAGRQGSAGYTF.

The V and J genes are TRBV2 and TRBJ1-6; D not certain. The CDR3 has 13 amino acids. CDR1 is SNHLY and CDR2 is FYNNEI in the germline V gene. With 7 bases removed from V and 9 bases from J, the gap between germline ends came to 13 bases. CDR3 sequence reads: CASMPAVGSPLHF. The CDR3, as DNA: TGTGCCAGCATGCCCGCGGTCGGTTCACCCCTCCACTTT.

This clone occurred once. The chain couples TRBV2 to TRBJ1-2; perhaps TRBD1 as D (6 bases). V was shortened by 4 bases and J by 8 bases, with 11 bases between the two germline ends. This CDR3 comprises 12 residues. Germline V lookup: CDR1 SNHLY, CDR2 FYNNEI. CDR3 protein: CASSGTGKGYTF. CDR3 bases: TGTGCCAGCAGTGGTACAGGGAAAGGCTACACCTTC. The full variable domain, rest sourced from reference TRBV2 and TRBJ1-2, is EPEVTQTPSHQVTQMGQEVILRCVPISNHLYFYWYRQILGQKVEFLVSFYNNEISEKSEIFDDQFSVERPDGSNFTLKIRSTKLEDSAMYFCASSGTGKGYTFGSGTRLTVV.

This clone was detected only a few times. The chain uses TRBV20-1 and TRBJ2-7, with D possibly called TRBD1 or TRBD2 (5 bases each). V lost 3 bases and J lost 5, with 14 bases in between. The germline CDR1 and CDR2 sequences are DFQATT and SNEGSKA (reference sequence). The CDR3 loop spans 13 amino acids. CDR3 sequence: CSASEGVGDEQYF. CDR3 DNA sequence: TGCAGTGCTAGTGAGGGCGTAGGGGACGAGCAGTACTTC.

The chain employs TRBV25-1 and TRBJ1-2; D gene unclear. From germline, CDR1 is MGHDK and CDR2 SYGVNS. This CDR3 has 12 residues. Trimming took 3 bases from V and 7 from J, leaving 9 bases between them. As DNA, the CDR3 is TGTGCCAGCAGTGACTCCCTCGGTGGCTACACCTTC. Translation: CASSDSLGGYTF.

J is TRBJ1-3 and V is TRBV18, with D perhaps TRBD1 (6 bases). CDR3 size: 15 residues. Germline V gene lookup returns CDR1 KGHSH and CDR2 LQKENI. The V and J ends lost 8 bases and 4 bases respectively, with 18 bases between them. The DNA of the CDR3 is TGTGCCAGCCCCAGGGGCAACACGAGGGGAAACACCATATATTTT. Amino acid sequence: CASPRGNTRGNTIYF.

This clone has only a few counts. The CDR3 loop is CASSQLPGNTEAFF. CDR3 coding DNA: TGTGCCAGCAGCCAACTCCCAGGAAACACTGAAGCTTTCTTT. The chain recombines TRBV5-8 with TRBJ1-1; D unresolved. The CDR3 extends over 14 amino acids. Trimming took off 4 bases at V and 2 bases at J, with 12 bases between the two ends. Germline V lookup: CDR1 SGHTS, CDR2 YDEGEE.

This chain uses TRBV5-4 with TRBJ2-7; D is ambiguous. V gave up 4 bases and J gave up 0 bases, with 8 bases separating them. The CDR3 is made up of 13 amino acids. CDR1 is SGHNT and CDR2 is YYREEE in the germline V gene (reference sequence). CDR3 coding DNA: TGTGCCAGCAGCCCCGTCGGCTCCTACGAGCAGTACTTC. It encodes CASSPVGSYEQYF.

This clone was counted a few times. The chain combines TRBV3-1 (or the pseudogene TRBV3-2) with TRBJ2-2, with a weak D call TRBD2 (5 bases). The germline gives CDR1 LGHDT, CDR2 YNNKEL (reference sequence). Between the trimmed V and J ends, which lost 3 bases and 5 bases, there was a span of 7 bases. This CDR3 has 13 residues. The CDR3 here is CASSQTGTGELFF. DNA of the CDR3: TGTGCCAGCAGCCAGACGGGGACCGGGGAGCTGTTTTTT.

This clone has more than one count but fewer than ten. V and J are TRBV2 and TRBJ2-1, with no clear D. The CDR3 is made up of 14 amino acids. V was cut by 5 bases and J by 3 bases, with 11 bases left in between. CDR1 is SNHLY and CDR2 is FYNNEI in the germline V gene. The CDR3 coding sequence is TGTGCCAGCAGTCCCCTTACAGTCTACAATGAGCAGTTCTTC. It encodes CASSPLTVYNEQFF.

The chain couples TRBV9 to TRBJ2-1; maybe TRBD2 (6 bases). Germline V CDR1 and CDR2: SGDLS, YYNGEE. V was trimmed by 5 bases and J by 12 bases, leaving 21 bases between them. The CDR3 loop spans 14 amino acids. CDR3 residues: CASSNMGGNYWQFF. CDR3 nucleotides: TGTGCCAGCAGTAACATGGGCGGGAACTATTGGCAGTTCTTC.

CDR3 coding DNA: TGTGCTAGTGGACTAGGGGGGGACACCGGGGAGCTGTTTTTT. It translates to CASGLGGDTGELFF. The V and J genes are TRBV12-5 and TRBJ2-2, with D tentatively TRBD2 (7 bases). V was clipped by 6 bases and J by 3 bases, with 11 bases between them. Germline V gene lookup returns CDR1 LGHNT and CDR2 FRNRAP. This CDR3 has 14 amino acids.

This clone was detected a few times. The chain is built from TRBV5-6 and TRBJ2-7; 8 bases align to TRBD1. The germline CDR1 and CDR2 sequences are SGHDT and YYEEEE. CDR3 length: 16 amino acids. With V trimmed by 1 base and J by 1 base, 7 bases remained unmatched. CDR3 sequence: CASSLWSDRASYEQYF. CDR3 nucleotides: TGTGCCAGCAGCTTGTGGTCGGACAGGGCATCCTACGAGCAGTACTTC. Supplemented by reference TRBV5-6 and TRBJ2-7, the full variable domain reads DAGVTQSPTHLIKTRGQQVTLRCSPKSGHDTVSWYQQALGQGPQFIFQYYEEEERQRGNFPDRFSGHQFPNYSSELNVNALLLGDSALYLCASSLWSDRASYEQYFGPGTRLTVT.

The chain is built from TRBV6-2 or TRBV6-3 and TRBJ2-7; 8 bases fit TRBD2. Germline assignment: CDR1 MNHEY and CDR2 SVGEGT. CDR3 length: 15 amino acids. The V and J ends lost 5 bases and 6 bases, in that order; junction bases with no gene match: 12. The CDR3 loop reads CASSRPRLAYGEQYF. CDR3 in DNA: TGTGCCAGCAGTCGCCCGAGACTAGCGTACGGCGAGCAGTACTTC.

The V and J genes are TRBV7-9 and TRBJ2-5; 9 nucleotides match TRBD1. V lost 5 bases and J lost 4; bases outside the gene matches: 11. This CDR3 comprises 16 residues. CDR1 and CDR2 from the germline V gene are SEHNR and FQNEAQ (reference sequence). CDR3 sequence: CASSPAGDRAIETQYF. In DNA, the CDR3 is TGTGCCAGCAGCCCGGCTGGGGACAGGGCTATAGAGACCCAGTACTTC.

CDR3 sequence reads: CASSMGTGKASSPLHF. The CDR3 DNA sequence: TGTGCCAGTAGTATGGGGACAGGGAAGGCCAGTTCACCCCTCCACTTT. This chain uses TRBV19 with TRBJ1-6; 9 bases agree with TRBD1. This CDR3 has 16 amino acids. V lost 3 bases, J lost 9 bases, and 9 bases stayed unmatched. Per the germline V gene, CDR1 is LNHDA and CDR2 is SQIVND (reference sequence).

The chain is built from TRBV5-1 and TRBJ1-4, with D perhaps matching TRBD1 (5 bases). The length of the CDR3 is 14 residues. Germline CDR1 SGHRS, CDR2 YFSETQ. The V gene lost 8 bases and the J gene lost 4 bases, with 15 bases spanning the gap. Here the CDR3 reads CASSAGGGNEKLFF. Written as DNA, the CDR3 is TGCGCCAGTAGCGCCGGGGGTGGTAATGAAAAACTGTTTTTT.

This CDR3 is CASSEFPGQTGKLFF. CDR3 bases: TGTGCCAGCAGCGAGTTCCCGGGACAGACGGGAAAACTGTTTTTT. The chain couples TRBV9 to TRBJ1-4, with 7 nucleotides matching TRBD1. V lost 3 bases, J lost 10 bases, and 12 bases stayed unmatched. The germline V gene has CDR1 SGDLS and CDR2 YYNGEE. This CDR3 region has 15 residues.

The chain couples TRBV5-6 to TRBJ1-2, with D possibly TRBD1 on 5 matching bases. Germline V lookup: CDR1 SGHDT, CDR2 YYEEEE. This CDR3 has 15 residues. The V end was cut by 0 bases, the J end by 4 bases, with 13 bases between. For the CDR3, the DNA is TGTGCCAGCAGCTTGGGGGGCCAGGTTAGCTATGGCTACACCTTC. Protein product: CASSLGGQVSYGYTF.